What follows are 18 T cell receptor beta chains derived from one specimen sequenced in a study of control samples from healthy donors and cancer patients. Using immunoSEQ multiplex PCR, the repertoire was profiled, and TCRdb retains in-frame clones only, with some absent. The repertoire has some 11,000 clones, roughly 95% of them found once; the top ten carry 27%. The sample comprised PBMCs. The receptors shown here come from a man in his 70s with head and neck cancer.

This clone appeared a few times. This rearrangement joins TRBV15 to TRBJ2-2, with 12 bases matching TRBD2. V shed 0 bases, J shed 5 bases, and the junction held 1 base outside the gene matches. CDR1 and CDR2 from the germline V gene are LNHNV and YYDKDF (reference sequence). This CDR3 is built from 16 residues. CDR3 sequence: CATSRDGLAGTGELFF. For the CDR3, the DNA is TGTGCCACCAGCAGAGATGGACTAGCGGGAACCGGGGAGCTGTTTTTT.

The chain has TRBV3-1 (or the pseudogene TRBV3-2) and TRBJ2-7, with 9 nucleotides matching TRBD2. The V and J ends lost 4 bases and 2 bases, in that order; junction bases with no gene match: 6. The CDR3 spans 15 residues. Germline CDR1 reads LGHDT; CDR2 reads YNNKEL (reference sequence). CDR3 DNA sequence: TGTGCCAGCAGCCCCCAGGGACTAGCCACCTACGAGCAGTACTTC. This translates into CASSPQGLATYEQYF.

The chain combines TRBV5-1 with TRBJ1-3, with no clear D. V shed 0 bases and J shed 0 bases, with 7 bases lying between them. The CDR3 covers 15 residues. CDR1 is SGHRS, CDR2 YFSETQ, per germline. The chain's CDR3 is CASSLGADSGNTIYF. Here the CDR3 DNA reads TGCGCCAGCAGCTTGGGCGCAGACTCTGGAAACACCATATATTTT.

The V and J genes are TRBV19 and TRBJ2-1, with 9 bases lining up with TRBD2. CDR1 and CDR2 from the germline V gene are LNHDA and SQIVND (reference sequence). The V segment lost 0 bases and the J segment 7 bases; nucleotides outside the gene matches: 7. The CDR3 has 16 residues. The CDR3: CASSIDQRGARNEQFF. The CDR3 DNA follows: TGTGCCAGTAGTATAGATCAGCGGGGGGCTCGGAATGAGCAGTTCTTC.

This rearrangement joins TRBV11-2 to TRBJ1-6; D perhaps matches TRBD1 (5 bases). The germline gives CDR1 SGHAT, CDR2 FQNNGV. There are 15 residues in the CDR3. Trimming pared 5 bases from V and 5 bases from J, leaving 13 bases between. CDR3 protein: CASSAGAGDNSPLHF. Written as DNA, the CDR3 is TGTGCCAGCAGCGCAGGCGCGGGGGATAATTCACCCCTCCACTTT.

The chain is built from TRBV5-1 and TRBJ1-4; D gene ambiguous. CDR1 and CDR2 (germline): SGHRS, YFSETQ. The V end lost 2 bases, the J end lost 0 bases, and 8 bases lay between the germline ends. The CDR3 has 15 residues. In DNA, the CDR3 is TGCGCCAGCAGCTTATACAGCGCAACTAATGAAAAACTGTTTTTT. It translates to CASSLYSATNEKLFF. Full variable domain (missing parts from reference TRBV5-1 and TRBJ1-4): KAGVTQTPRYLIKTRGQQVTLSCSPISGHRSVSWYQQTPGQGLQFLFEYFSETQRNKGNFPGRFSGRQFSNSRSEMNVSTLELGDSALYLCASSLYSATNEKLFFGSGTQLSVL.

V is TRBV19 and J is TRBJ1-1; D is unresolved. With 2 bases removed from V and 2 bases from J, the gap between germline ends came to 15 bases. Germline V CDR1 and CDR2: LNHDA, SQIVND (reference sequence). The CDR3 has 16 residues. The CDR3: CASSIIAAGGNTEAFF. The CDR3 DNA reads TGTGCCAGTAGTATAATTGCCGCAGGCGGAAACACTGAAGCTTTCTTT.

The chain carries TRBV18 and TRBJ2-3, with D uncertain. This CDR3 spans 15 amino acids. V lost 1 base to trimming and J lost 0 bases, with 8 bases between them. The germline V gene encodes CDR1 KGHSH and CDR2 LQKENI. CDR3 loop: CASSPQGLSTDTQYF. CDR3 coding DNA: TGTGCCAGCTCACCACAGGGTCTGAGCACAGATACGCAGTATTTT. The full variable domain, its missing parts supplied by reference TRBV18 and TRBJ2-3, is NAGVMQNPRHLVRRRGQEARLRCSPMKGHSHVYWYRQLPEEGLKFMVYLQKENIIDESGMPKERFSAEFPKEGPSILRIQQVVRGDSAAYFCASSPQGLSTDTQYFGPGTRLTVL.

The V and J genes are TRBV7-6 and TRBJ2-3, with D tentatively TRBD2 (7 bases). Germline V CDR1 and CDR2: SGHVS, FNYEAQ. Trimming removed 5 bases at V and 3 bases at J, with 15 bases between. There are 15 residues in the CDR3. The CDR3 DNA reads TGTGCCAGCAGCCCTAGCGGCAGGGGAACAGATACGCAGTATTTT. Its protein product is CASSPSGRGTDTQYF.

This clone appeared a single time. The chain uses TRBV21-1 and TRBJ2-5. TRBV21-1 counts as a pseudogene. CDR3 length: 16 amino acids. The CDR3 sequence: CASSRGCQGAGETQYF. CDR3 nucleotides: TGTGCCAGCAGCAGGGGTTGTCAGGGCGCGGGAGAGACCCAGTACTTC.

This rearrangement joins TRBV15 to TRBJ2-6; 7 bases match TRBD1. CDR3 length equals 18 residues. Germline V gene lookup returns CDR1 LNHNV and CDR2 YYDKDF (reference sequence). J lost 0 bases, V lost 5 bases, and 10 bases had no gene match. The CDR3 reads CATSDGGQASSGANVLTF. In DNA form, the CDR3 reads TGTGCCACCAGCGATGGAGGACAGGCGAGCTCTGGGGCCAACGTCCTGACTTTC. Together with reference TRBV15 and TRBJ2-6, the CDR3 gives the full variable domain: DAMVIQNPRYQVTQFGKPVTLSCSQTLNHNVMYWYQQKSSQAPKLLFHYYDKDFNNEADTPDNFQSRRPNTSFCFLDIRSPGLGDTAMYLCATSDGGQASSGANVLTFGAGSRLTVL.

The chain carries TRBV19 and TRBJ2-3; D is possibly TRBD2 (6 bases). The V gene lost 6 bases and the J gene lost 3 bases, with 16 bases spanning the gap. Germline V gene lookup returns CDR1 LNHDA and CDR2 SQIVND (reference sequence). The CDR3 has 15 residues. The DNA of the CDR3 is TGTGCCAGTAGACCTTTCCGGGAGTCGACAGATACGCAGTATTTT. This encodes CASRPFRESTDTQYF.

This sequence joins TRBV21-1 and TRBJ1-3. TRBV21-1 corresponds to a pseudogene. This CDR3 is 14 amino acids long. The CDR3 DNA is TGTGCCACCCGAGCGGGACATCTAGGAAACACCATATATTTT. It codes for CATRAGHLGNTIYF.

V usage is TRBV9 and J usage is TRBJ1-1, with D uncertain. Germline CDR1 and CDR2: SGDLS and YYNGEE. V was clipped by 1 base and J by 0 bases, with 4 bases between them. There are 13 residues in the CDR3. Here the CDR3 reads CASSVIMNTEAFF. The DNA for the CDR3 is TGTGCCAGCAGCGTAATCATGAACACTGAAGCTTTCTTT.

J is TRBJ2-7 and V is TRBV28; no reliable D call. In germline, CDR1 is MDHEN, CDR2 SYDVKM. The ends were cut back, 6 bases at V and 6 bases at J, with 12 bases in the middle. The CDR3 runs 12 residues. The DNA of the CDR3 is TGTGCCAGCAGCTCCTCTGTTAGCGAGCAGTACTTC. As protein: CASSSSVSEQYF.

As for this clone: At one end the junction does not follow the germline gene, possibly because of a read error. The CDR3 DNA reads TGTGCCAGCAGTAGACAGGGGGCGACAAGTTTT. Translation: CASSRQGATSF. V usage is TRBV28 and J usage is TRBJ1-4, with 10 bases identical to TRBD1. This CDR3 contains 11 residues. Germline CDR1 is MDHEN and CDR2 is SYDVKM.

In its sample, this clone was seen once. The DNA for the CDR3 is TGCGCCAGCAGCTCCCAAATAAGCACAGATACGCAGTATTTT. Its translation: CASSSQISTDTQYF. The chain couples TRBV5-1 to TRBJ2-3; D gene ambiguous. The CDR3 spans 14 residues. Germline V gives CDR1 SGHRS, CDR2 YFSETQ. V shed 3 bases and J shed 0 bases, with 8 bases lying between them.

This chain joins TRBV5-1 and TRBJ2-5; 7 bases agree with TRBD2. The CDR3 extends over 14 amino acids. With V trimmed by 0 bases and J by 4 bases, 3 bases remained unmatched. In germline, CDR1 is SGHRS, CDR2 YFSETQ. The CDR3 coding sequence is TGCGCCAGCAGCTTGGGGACTAGTGGAGAGACCCAGTACTTC. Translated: CASSLGTSGETQYF. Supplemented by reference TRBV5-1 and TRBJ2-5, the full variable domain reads KAGVTQTPRYLIKTRGQQVTLSCSPISGHRSVSWYQQTPGQGLQFLFEYFSETQRNKGNFPGRFSGRQFSNSRSEMNVSTLELGDSALYLCASSLGTSGETQYFGPGTRLLVL.